This TCR beta chain originates from a study of cytomegalovirus exposure and HLA in healthy donors. 13 Jbeta primers and 60 Vbeta primers were used for the PCR. Sequenced by immunoSEQ multiplex PCR; TCRdb stores in-frame clones only, minus some. The sample includes under 250,000 clones, approximately 79% of them seen just once. As to this clone: The antigen is undetermined.

Study results and caveats: As a later analysis showed, several of the most significant clusters appeared to be linked to common viral pathogens. Later, an analysis showed that TCR beta chains associated with HLA were more clonally expanded than others that were equally common. The authors enumerated around 150 TCR beta chains as linked to cytomegalovirus.

V shed 0 bases and J shed 7 bases, with 18 bases lying between them. Germline CDR1 and CDR2: ENHRY and SYGVKD. The CDR3 length is 17 residues. Donors counted as nominally healthy when sampled, yet unrecorded immune exposures were likely. Sequencing was done on a sample of PBMCs. The V and J genes are TRBV10-3 and TRBJ1-4; maybe TRBD1 (5 bases). This TCR derives from a woman in her 30s in good health and CMV-seropositive. CDR3 DNA sequence: TGTGCCATCAGTGAGTCATGGATACTACCGGGGGGTGAAAAACTGTTTTTT. It codes for CAISESWILPGGEKLFF.